This entry concerns a single T cell receptor beta chain. The antigen is not known. This same CDR3 is encoded by further DNA sequences in the sample. These data originate in a study of beta chain features in type 1 diabetes. The authors reverse transcribed all of the isolated RNA, so sequencing captured expressed TCRB transcripts. Sequencing used immunoSEQ multiplex PCR; TCRdb keeps in-frame clones, though not all of them. The table records a few hundred thousand clones, around 14% of them present only once. Germline values: CDR1 MNHEY, CDR2 SMNVEV (reference sequence). The V gene end was trimmed by 2 bases and the J gene end by 7 bases; junction bases not matched to a gene: 5. The CDR3 runs 15 residues. Study-wide findings and caveats: Moderate but significant shortening of TCRB CDR3s was recorded in all four CD4+ subsets from Type 1 diabetes patients.

This chain joins TRBV27 and TRBJ2-2, with 9 bases aligning to TRBD2. Sequenced material: naive CD4+ T cells from blood. The clonotype originates from a man under 40 with type 1 diabetes. The CDR3, as DNA: TGTGCCAGCAGTTTAAGAGCGGGAGGTATCGGGGAGCTGTTTTTT. This translates into CASSLRAGGIGELFF.